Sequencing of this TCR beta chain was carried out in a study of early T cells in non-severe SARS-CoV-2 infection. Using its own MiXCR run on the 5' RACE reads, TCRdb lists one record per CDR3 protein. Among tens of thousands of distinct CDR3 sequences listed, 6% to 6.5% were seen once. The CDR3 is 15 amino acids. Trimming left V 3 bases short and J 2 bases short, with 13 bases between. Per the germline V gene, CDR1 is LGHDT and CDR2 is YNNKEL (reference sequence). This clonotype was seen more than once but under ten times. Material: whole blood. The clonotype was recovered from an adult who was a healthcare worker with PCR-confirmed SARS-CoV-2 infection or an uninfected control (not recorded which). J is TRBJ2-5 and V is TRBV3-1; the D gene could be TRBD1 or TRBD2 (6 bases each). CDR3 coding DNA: TGTGCCAGCAGCCATGACGGGGGCGGTCAAGAGACCCAGTACTTC. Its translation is CASSHDGGGQETQYF.